This entry lists 6 T cell receptor beta chains sequenced from one sample in a study of OX40 agonist ivuxolimab in advanced cancers. The repertoire was sequenced with immunoSEQ multiplex PCR; TCRdb's copy has only in-frame clones and lacks some. The sample contains 94,000 or so clones, 84% of which appear only once. Source: CD4+ or CD8+ T cells sorted from blood, taken in a trial of the OX40 agonist ivuxolimab. Receptors originate from an adult with an advanced solid tumor such as melanoma, head and neck, liver or kidney cancer.

The V call is TRBV6-6, the J call TRBJ1-4; maybe TRBD1 (6 bases). Germline values: CDR1 MNHNY, CDR2 SVGAGI (reference sequence). The V end lost 4 bases, the J end lost 7 bases, and 13 bases lay between the germline ends. The CDR3 is 14 residues long. The CDR3 region is CASSWWGPGEKLFF. As DNA, the CDR3 is TGTGCCAGCAGTTGGTGGGGGCCCGGTGAAAAACTGTTTTTT.

J is TRBJ2-7 and V is TRBV6-5; D might be TRBD1 (6 bases). Germline CDR1 and CDR2: MNHEY and SVGAGI. CDR3 size: 15 residues. Trimming stripped 5 bases from V and 0 bases from J, with 14 bases between. As DNA, the CDR3 is TGTGCCAGCAGTATAACAGGGCCCGGCTCCTACGAGCAGTACTTC. It translates to CASSITGPGSYEQYF.

In this sample, this clone turned up once. The V and J genes are TRBV19 and TRBJ2-5; 10 bases align to TRBD1. From germline, CDR1 is LNHDA and CDR2 SQIVND (reference sequence). The V gene end was trimmed by 5 bases and the J gene end by 4 bases; junction bases not matched to a gene: 4. This CDR3 contains 14 residues. CDR3 sequence: CASSPWDRGETQYF. In nucleotides, the CDR3 is TGTGCCAGTAGTCCGTGGGACAGGGGAGAGACCCAGTACTTC.

A single count supports this clone. The chain carries TRBV6-5 and TRBJ2-2; D possibly uses TRBD1 or TRBD2 (5 bases each). In germline, CDR1 is MNHEY, CDR2 SVGAGI. The CDR3 covers 14 residues. V dropped 0 bases and J dropped 5 bases, with 7 bases sitting between them. CDR3 amino acids: CASSYSGETGELFF. The CDR3 DNA sequence: TGTGCCAGCAGTTACTCGGGGGAAACCGGGGAGCTGTTTTTT.

This clone was seen more than once but under ten times. The chain carries TRBV27 and TRBJ1-2; a possible D gene is TRBD1 (6 bases). The ends were cut back, 0 bases at V and 10 bases at J, with 12 bases in the middle. The germline gives CDR1 MNHEY, CDR2 SMNVEV (reference sequence). The CDR3 is made up of 13 amino acids. This CDR3 is CASSLSAGVTYTF. The CDR3 DNA sequence: TGTGCCAGCAGTTTATCGGCAGGGGTGACCTACACCTTC.

The rearrangement links TRBV7-9 to TRBJ2-7; 8 bases map to TRBD1. This CDR3 has 14 residues. Unmatched junction bases numbered 6, after V lost 3 bases and J lost 5 bases. Looked up from germline, CDR1 is SEHNR and CDR2 is FQNEAQ (reference sequence). CDR3 sequence: CASSFDRGSNEQYF. The DNA of the CDR3 is TGTGCCAGCAGCTTCGACAGGGGTAGCAACGAGCAGTACTTC.